This passage covers 10 T cell receptor beta chains from one sample sequenced in a study of T-cell reconstitution after alpha-beta-depleted transplantation in children. Preparing the TCRbeta library involved the use of unique molecular identifiers. TCRdb redid the calling of the PCR reads with MiXCR, one entry per CDR3 protein. The repertoire has approximately 18,000 distinct CDR3 sequences, around 13% of them found once; the top ten carry 35% to 45%. Sequencing was performed on PBMCs, mostly from graft donor cells, taken 60 days after TCRalphabeta/CD19-depleted stem cell transplant. The receptors originated from a female patient aged 2-10 years who had a stem cell transplant for congenital amegakaryocytic thrombocytopenia, so the T cells may come from the graft donor.

In its sample, this clonotype was seen many times. J is TRBJ2-1 and V is TRBV10-3; the D is unclear. V was shortened by 10 bases and J by 10 bases, with 14 bases between the two germline ends. This CDR3 is built from 11 residues. CDR1 and CDR2 from the germline V gene are ENHRY and SYGVKD. CDR3 in DNA: TGTGCCACCCAGAGCAACCTGGAGCAGTTCTTC. Its translation: CATQSNLEQFF.

This clonotype was detected ten times or more. This chain links TRBV14 with TRBJ2-7; D not certain. Germline loops: CDR1 SGHDN, CDR2 FVKESK. This CDR3 is 12 amino acids long. V dropped 1 base and J dropped 7 bases, with 8 bases sitting between them. CDR3 loop: CASSQGPREQYF. The CDR3 DNA follows: TGTGCCAGCAGCCAAGGGCCCAGGGAGCAGTACTTC.

By share of the sample, this clonotype is large (0.1 to 1%). The rearrangement links TRBV5-1 to TRBJ2-3; 12 bases agree with TRBD2. V shed 6 bases, J shed 14 bases, and the junction held 13 bases outside the gene matches. This CDR3 is built from 14 residues. CDR1 is SGHRS and CDR2 is YFSETQ in the germline V gene. CDR3 DNA: TGCGCCAGCACGCCTAGCGGGGGGGTATCAGTATTGTATTTT. Its protein product is CASTPSGGVSVLYF.

This chain links TRBV20-1 with TRBJ2-1, with a tentative D call TRBD2 (5 bases). The CDR3 loop spans 19 amino acids. Trimming removed 7 bases from V and 1 base from J, with 29 bases in between. Germline V gives CDR1 DFQATT, CDR2 SNEGSKA (reference sequence). CDR3 nucleotides: TGCAGTGGTCAGGCGCGGGCCTTTTCCAAAGGCATTTCCTACAATGAGCAGTTCTTC. This encodes CSGQARAFSKGISYNEQFF.

This clonotype has ten or more counts. The chain recombines TRBV28 with TRBJ1-2; possibly TRBD1 for D (6 bases). Per germline, CDR1 MDHEN and CDR2 SYDVKM. The CDR3 runs 16 residues. V was clipped by 4 bases and J by 0 bases, with 15 bases between them. The CDR3 reads CASSSGGQVANYGYTF. The CDR3, as DNA: TGTGCCAGCAGTTCCGGGGGCCAGGTTGCTAACTATGGCTACACCTTC.

This clonotype was recorded many times. This chain joins TRBV20-1 and TRBJ2-5; 8 bases line up with TRBD2. The CDR3 contains 17 residues. Germline V gene sequence: CDR1 DFQATT, CDR2 SNEGSKA (reference sequence). The J segment lost 5 bases and the V segment lost 1 base, leaving 15 bases of the junction unmatched. DNA of the CDR3: TGCAGTGCTAGAGCGCTGGGGCGGGAGGTTGGATGGGAGACCCAGTACTTC. This translates into CSARALGREVGWETQYF.

V usage is TRBV28 and J usage is TRBJ2-3; 7 bases are a match to TRBD2. Germline trimming cut 2 bases from V and 2 bases from J; bases unmatched to any gene: 1. CDR3 length: 14 amino acids. Germline V gene sequence: CDR1 MDHEN, CDR2 SYDVKM. DNA of the CDR3: TGTGCCAGCAGTTTAAGCGGGACCACAGATACGCAGTATTTT. As protein: CASSLSGTTDTQYF.

This rearrangement joins TRBV12-3 or TRBV12-4 to TRBJ2-7, with a weak D call TRBD2 (6 bases). The V end lost 6 bases, the J end lost 4 bases, and 16 bases lay between the germline ends. The CDR3 covers 14 residues. CDR3 in DNA: TGTGCCAGCAGCCGCTCCGGGACTCAATACGAGCAGTACTTC. It translates to CASSRSGTQYEQYF.

This clonotype has at least ten counts. The chain uses TRBV6-5 and TRBJ2-7; TRBD1 or TRBD2 may be the D gene (6 bases each). Germline values: CDR1 MNHEY, CDR2 SVGAGI. The CDR3 sequence is 13 residues long. Trimming took off 6 bases at V and 6 bases at J, with 15 bases between the two ends. In DNA form, the CDR3 reads TGTGCCAGCAGGCAGGGGCCGGGAGTCGAGCAGTACTTC. This gives the protein CASRQGPGVEQYF.

The sample holds many counts of this clonotype. This sequence joins TRBV18 and TRBJ1-1; 9 positions match TRBD1. After removal of 1 base from V and 6 bases from J, the junction contained 6 bases not matched to a gene. CDR3 length equals 15 residues. Germline V gene sequence: CDR1 KGHSH, CDR2 LQKENI. The CDR3 DNA reads as TGTGCCAGCTCACCACTCCGGGACAGGGCCCCTGAAGCTTTCTTT. The encoded protein is CASSPLRDRAPEAFF.